Included here is one T cell receptor beta chain sequence, with context. The CDR3 is 16 amino acids. J gave up 5 bases and V 5 bases, and 10 bases lay outside the gene matches. Germline V gives CDR1 MDHEN, CDR2 SYDVKM. From blood CD8+ and CD4+ T cells, the TCR beta chain was sequenced. Negative isolation yielded CD8+ and CD4+ T cells; FACS enriched TEMRA cells. Reverse transcription of 0.5 to 1 ug RNA was performed with random hexamers. From the immunoSEQ multiplex PCR reads, TCRdb called clonotypes with MiXCR, one entry per CDR3 protein. This sample has approximately 190,000 distinct CDR3 sequences, with 95% found just once. This sample stems from a study of CD8 T cells in Susac syndrome. About the study: Among the sequenced Susac syndrome patients, over five had active disease while fewer than 10 were in remission.

This rearrangement joins TRBV28 to TRBJ2-5, with TRBD1 matching over 11 bases. Sample: CD4+ T cells from PBMCs. This clonotype originated in a human donor with Susac syndrome. The CDR3 DNA follows: TGTGCCAGCAGTCGAGGGACAGGGGGTCGGGGCGAGACCCAGTACTTC. This sequence encodes CASSRGTGGRGETQYF.